A single sample gave rise to the 17 T cell receptor beta chains below, sequenced in a study of blood T cells in healthy people across ages. Together with a sample-barcoded 5' primer, a J-beta primer mix was included in a second PCR lasting about 6 to 12 cycles. One entry per CDR3 protein results from TCRdb running MiXCR on the 5' RACE reads. The sample includes about 1.4 million distinct CDR3 sequences, 59% seen only once; the top ten take roughly 7%. Sequencing used blood. Receptors originate from a young man in good health.

The gene calls are TRBV12-3 or TRBV12-4 and TRBJ1-5; D is ambiguous. The V and J ends lost 5 bases and 3 bases respectively, with 11 bases between them. This CDR3 has 14 amino acids. This chain's CDR3 is CASSNRALNQPQHF. In DNA, the CDR3 is TGTGCCAGCAGTAACCGGGCCCTCAATCAGCCCCAGCATTTT.

V is TRBV10-3 and J is TRBJ2-7; 7 bases are shared with TRBD2. The DNA end lines up better with TRBJ2-5; the J call may be wrong. The V gene's germline CDR1 is ENHRY and CDR2 SYGVKD. The CDR3 is made up of 13 amino acids. The CDR3 loop is CAISRAGYETQYF. CDR3 sequence (DNA): TGTGCCATCAGCCGAGCGGGGTACGAGACCCAGTACTTC.

The V call is TRBV9, the J call TRBJ2-3; TRBD2 agrees at 9 bases. CDR1 and CDR2 (germline): SGDLS, YYNGEE. This CDR3 contains 18 residues. V was clipped by 0 bases and J by 2 bases; unmatched bases: 10. The CDR3 loop is CASSVAPRTSDDTDTQYF. CDR3 bases: TGTGCCAGCAGCGTAGCTCCCAGGACTAGCGACGACACAGATACGCAGTATTTT.

The chain employs TRBV10-3 and TRBJ1-4; D is ambiguous. This CDR3 has 15 amino acids. V was cut by 3 bases and J by 7 bases, with 15 bases left in between. Germline values: CDR1 ENHRY, CDR2 SYGVKD. The CDR3 region is CAISDWVGHAEKLFF. As DNA, the CDR3 is TGTGCCATCAGTGATTGGGTTGGTCACGCTGAAAAACTGTTTTTT.

The genes are TRBV6-1 and TRBJ2-7; no firm D call. V dropped 7 bases and J dropped 4 bases, with 11 bases sitting between them. The CDR3 consists of 12 residues. CDR1 MNHNS and CDR2 SASEGT come from the germline V gene. CDR3 nucleotides: TGTGCCAGCAAGGTGGAACTATACGAGCAGTACTTC. The encoded protein is CASKVELYEQYF.

The chain combines TRBV29-1 with TRBJ1-5, with 12 bases matching TRBD1. Germline V lookup: CDR1 SQVTM, CDR2 ANQGSEA. This CDR3 is 14 amino acids long. CDR3 residues: CRYPGTGGGQPQHF. As DNA, the CDR3 is TGCAGATACCCCGGGACAGGGGGCGGTCAGCCCCAGCATTTT.

The chain combines TRBV3-1 with TRBJ2-7; possible D gene TRBD1, 5 bases. This CDR3 is 17 amino acids long. Germline V gene data show CDR1 as LGHDT and CDR2 as YNNKEL (reference sequence). V was trimmed by 3 bases and J by 6 bases, leaving 24 bases between them. The CDR3 DNA is TGTGCCAGCAGCCACACTGCAGACAGATTTGGCCCCGGCGAGCAGTACTTC. It yields the protein CASSHTADRFGPGEQYF.

The chain employs TRBV7-9 and TRBJ1-2; no firm D call. V lost 5 bases and J lost 6, with 25 bases in between. Germline lookup yields CDR1 SEHNR and CDR2 FQNEAQ (reference sequence). The CDR3 covers 17 residues. CDR3 amino acids: CASSQRTPSGVRNGYTF. CDR3 coding DNA: TGTGCCAGCAGCCAGAGGACCCCTTCAGGTGTGCGGAATGGCTACACCTTC. Together with reference TRBV7-9 and TRBJ1-2, the CDR3 gives the full variable domain: DTGVSQNPRHKITKRGQNVTFRCDPISEHNRLYWYRQTLGQGPEFLTYFQNEAQLEKSRLLSDRFSAERPKGSFSTLEIQRTEQGDSAMYLCASSQRTPSGVRNGYTFGSGTRLTVV.

This clonotype was observed at least ten times. The chain is built from TRBV2 and TRBJ2-5; 11 bases agree with TRBD2. Germline trimming cut 8 bases from V and 10 bases from J; bases unmatched to any gene: 21. CDR1 and CDR2 (germline): SNHLY, FYNNEI. The CDR3 length is 17 residues. CDR3 residues: CASAPTLASGGLRNQYF. CDR3 bases: TGTGCCAGCGCACCCACGTTGGCTAGCGGGGGGCTCCGGAACCAGTACTTC.

The rearrangement links TRBV29-1 to TRBJ1-1; D unclear. CDR1 is SQVTM and CDR2 is ANQGSEA in the germline V gene. V was trimmed by 0 bases and J by 8 bases, leaving 4 bases between them. The CDR3 covers 10 residues. The CDR3 spells CSVEEAEAFF. The DNA for the CDR3 is TGCAGCGTTGAAGAGGCAGAAGCTTTCTTT. Using reference TRBV29-1 and TRBJ1-1 for the parts outside the CDR3, the full variable domain is SAVISQKPSRDICQRGTSLTIQCQVDSQVTMMFWYRQQPGQSLTLIATANQGSEATYESGFVIDKFPISRPNLTFSTLTVSNMSPEDSSIYLCSVEEAEAFFGQGTRLTVV.

The V call is TRBV12-3 or TRBV12-4, the J call TRBJ2-7; 9 bases align to TRBD2. J lost 0 bases, V lost 7 bases, and 7 bases had no gene match. The CDR3 length is 15 residues. The CDR3 protein is CASTGGGGPSYEQYF. The CDR3, as DNA: TGTGCCAGCACTGGCGGGGGGGGACCCTCCTACGAGCAGTACTTC.

The table lists this clonotype with a few counts. This sequence joins TRBV4-1 and TRBJ2-5, with 13 bases fitting TRBD2. Trimming cost V 1 base and J 2 bases; bases outside gene matches: 7. Germline V gene sequence: CDR1 MGHRA, CDR2 YSYEKL. The CDR3 totals 18 residues. The CDR3 is CASSQATGLAGDQETQYF. In nucleotides, the CDR3 is TGCGCCAGCAGCCAAGCGACTGGACTAGCGGGGGATCAAGAGACCCAGTACTTC.

This clonotype showed up just a few times. V gene TRBV29-1 combines with J gene TRBJ2-3; 7 bases agree with TRBD1. The CDR3 has 17 residues. The trim removed 0 bases at V and 2 bases at J, leaving 11 bases unmatched. Looked up from germline, CDR1 is SQVTM and CDR2 is ANQGSEA. This CDR3 is CSVEDPGGQAFTDTQYF. In nucleotides, the CDR3 is TGCAGCGTTGAAGATCCCGGTGGACAGGCCTTCACAGATACGCAGTATTTT.

In this sample, this clonotype turned up a few times. The rearrangement joins TRBV29-1 to TRBJ1-5; tentatively, D is TRBD1 (5 bases). Germline lookup yields CDR1 SQVTM and CDR2 ANQGSEA. This CDR3 region has 13 residues. V was cut by 7 bases and J by 5 bases, with 15 bases left in between. The CDR3 DNA follows: TGCAGCGCAGGCGTGGGGGGTGATCAGCCCCAGCATTTT. Translating gives CSAGVGGDQPQHF.

The chain employs TRBV10-3 and TRBJ1-5; D gene uncertain. In germline, CDR1 is ENHRY, CDR2 SYGVKD. There are 15 residues in the CDR3. Trimming cost V 8 bases and J 0 bases, with 14 bases left between them. The CDR3 spells CAIASLGGSNQPQHF. In DNA form, the CDR3 reads TGTGCCATCGCATCCTTGGGAGGTAGCAATCAGCCCCAGCATTTT.

To note about this clonotype: Since a much larger clone is just one base distant, this may be a read error. The chain combines TRBV7-2 with TRBJ1-2, with a tentative D call TRBD1 (5 bases). The CDR3 is 13 amino acids. Looked up from germline, CDR1 is SGHTA and CDR2 is FQGNSA. V was trimmed by 3 bases and J by 4 bases, leaving 9 bases between them. The CDR3 loop is CASSFDSGYGYTF. The CDR3 DNA reads as TGTGCCAGCAGCTTCGACAGCGGCTATGGCTACACCTTC.

The chain combines TRBV4-1 with TRBJ2-1, with D hard to call. This CDR3 region has 17 residues. With 4 bases removed from V and 0 bases from J, the gap between germline ends came to 16 bases. Germline CDR1 reads MGHRA; CDR2 reads YSYEKL. In DNA, the CDR3 is TGCGCCAGCAGCCTTATGGCGGAGATTTCCTCCTACAATGAGCAGTTCTTC. This gives the protein CASSLMAEISSYNEQFF.